These 21 T cell receptor beta chains share one sample of origin, sequenced in a study of beta chain features in type 1 diabetes. The sequenced template was cDNA made from the entire isolated RNA. Assay: immunoSEQ multiplex PCR; the TCRdb copy retains only in-frame clones and omits some. The sample records around 310,000 clones, 11% being singletons. The sequenced sample consisted of naive CD4+ T cells from blood. The receptors originated from a woman in her twenties or thirties in good health.

The J gene is TRBJ2-2, the V gene TRBV4-3; 10 nucleotides align to TRBD1. This CDR3 is built from 17 residues. After removal of 1 base from V and 4 bases from J, the junction contained 6 bases not matched to a gene. Germline assignment: CDR1 LGHNA and CDR2 YSLEER. The CDR3: CASSQAPGQGITGELFF. Here the CDR3 DNA reads TGCGCCAGCAGCCAAGCCCCGGGACAGGGGATCACCGGGGAGCTGTTTTTT.

The rearrangement links TRBV18 to TRBJ2-7; TRBD1 agrees at 9 bases. This CDR3 is 13 amino acids long. CDR1 and CDR2 from the germline V gene are KGHSH and LQKENI. V trimming: 7 bases; J trimming: 4 bases; junction bases outside the gene matches: 5. The CDR3 sequence is CASFRTGAYEQYF. As DNA, the CDR3 is TGTGCCAGCTTCCGGACAGGGGCTTACGAGCAGTACTTC.

The V and J genes are TRBV6-5 and TRBJ2-5, with 9 bases fitting TRBD1. Germline loops: CDR1 MNHEY, CDR2 SVGAGI. CDR3 length: 15 amino acids. The V segment lost 5 bases and the J segment 2 bases; nucleotides outside the gene matches: 6. In nucleotides, the CDR3 is TGTGCCAGCAGTAACGACAGGGGGTTACAAGAGACCCAGTACTTC. Translated, it gives CASSNDRGLQETQYF.

The DNA for the CDR3 is TGTGCCAGTAGACCCGCCGGGACTAGGAGGGGAGAGACCCAGTACTTC. Its protein product is CASRPAGTRRGETQYF. The J gene is TRBJ2-5, the V gene TRBV27; 8 bases map to TRBD2. The ends lost 9 bases at V and 4 bases at J; junction bases unmatched: 16. The CDR3 loop spans 16 amino acids. CDR1 and CDR2 from the germline V gene are MNHEY and SMNVEV (reference sequence).

The V gene is TRBV23-1, the J gene TRBJ1-4; 8 bases line up with TRBD1. TRBV23-1 is an ORF for which the function is uncertain. J was trimmed by 6 bases and V by 1 base; bases with no gene match: 4. The CDR3 has 15 amino acids. CDR3 amino acids: CASSQWTGIDEKLFF. The CDR3 nucleotides read TGCGCCAGCAGTCAATGGACAGGGATAGATGAAAAACTGTTTTTT.

This clone has more than one count but fewer than ten. This sequence joins TRBV18 and TRBJ1-5, with 7 bases matching TRBD1. The CDR3 loop spans 14 amino acids. Looked up from germline, CDR1 is KGHSH and CDR2 is LQKENI. Trimming took 2 bases from V and 7 from J; bases not matched to a gene: 5. DNA for the CDR3: TGTGCCAGCTCACCAATCCAGGGGGAACAGCCCCAGCATTTT. Its protein is CASSPIQGEQPQHF. Based on the CDR3 plus reference TRBV18 and TRBJ1-5, the full variable domain is NAGVMQNPRHLVRRRGQEARLRCSPMKGHSHVYWYRQLPEEGLKFMVYLQKENIIDESGMPKERFSAEFPKEGPSILRIQQVVRGDSAAYFCASSPIQGEQPQHFGDGTRLSIL.

This clone was counted between two and nine times. The chain has TRBV7-9 and TRBJ1-2; 8 bases align to TRBD1. The junction had 2 bases not matched to a gene; V was cut back by 1 base and J by 4 bases. Germline V gene sequence: CDR1 SEHNR, CDR2 FQNEAQ (reference sequence). The CDR3 consists of 14 residues. CDR3 sequence reads: CASSLGQGIYGYTF. CDR3 bases: TGTGCCAGCAGCTTAGGACAGGGGATCTATGGCTACACCTTC. Variable domain in full (rest from reference TRBV7-9 and TRBJ1-2): DTGVSQNPRHKITKRGQNVTFRCDPISEHNRLYWYRQTLGQGPEFLTYFQNEAQLEKSRLLSDRFSAERPKGSFSTLEIQRTEQGDSAMYLCASSLGQGIYGYTFGSGTRLTVV.

In this sample, this clone turned up a few times. This sequence joins TRBV28 and TRBJ2-7; 7 bases match TRBD2. The germline V gene encodes CDR1 MDHEN and CDR2 SYDVKM. The CDR3 sequence is 12 residues long. V trimming: 6 bases; J trimming: 3 bases; junction bases outside the gene matches: 2. The CDR3 DNA reads TGTGCCAGCAGGGGAGGGCTCTACGAGCAGTACTTC. Protein: CASRGGLYEQYF.

The chain employs TRBV18 and TRBJ2-5; D unresolved. CDR3 length equals 14 residues. The germline V gene has CDR1 KGHSH and CDR2 LQKENI. V lost 2 bases and J 3 bases, leaving 10 bases between the germline ends. The CDR3 DNA follows: TGTGCCAGCTCACCAGGCCGACTGGAAGAGACCCAGTACTTC. This sequence encodes CASSPGRLEETQYF.

The J gene is TRBJ2-5, the V gene TRBV9, with D tentatively TRBD1 (5 bases). The germline V and J ends were trimmed by 0 bases and 5 bases, with 20 bases remaining between them. The CDR3 covers 17 residues. The germline CDR1 and CDR2 sequences are SGDLS and YYNGEE. The CDR3: CASSVDGRVDFGETQYF. In DNA, the CDR3 is TGTGCCAGCAGCGTAGATGGCAGGGTAGACTTTGGGGAGACCCAGTACTTC.

This clone was observed a handful of times. The V call is TRBV15, the J call TRBJ2-7, with D possibly being TRBD1 (6 bases). Between the trimmed V and J ends, which lost 11 bases and 4 bases, there was a span of 21 bases. The CDR3 runs to 14 residues. The germline V gene encodes CDR1 LNHNV and CDR2 YYDKDF (reference sequence). The CDR3 nucleotides are TGTGCCCCAGGACAGCCACATCCCCTGTACGAGCAGTACTTC. Translating it yields CAPGQPHPLYEQYF.

Many counts were recorded for this clone. The rearrangement joins TRBV13 to TRBJ2-1, with D perhaps TRBD2 (6 bases). Per germline, CDR1 PRHDT and CDR2 FYEKMQ (reference sequence). Trimming took 5 bases from V and 9 from J, leaving 17 bases between them. The CDR3 runs 14 residues. The DNA of the CDR3 is TGTGCCAGCAGCGCCACGGGAGTGGGGCGTGAGCAGTTCTTC. Translation gives CASSATGVGREQFF.

This clone was seen more than once but under ten times. The chain recombines TRBV2 with TRBJ2-2; no reliable D call. CDR1 SNHLY and CDR2 FYNNEI come from the germline V gene. The V and J ends lost 7 bases and 5 bases respectively, with 5 bases between them. This CDR3 has 11 residues. CDR3 in DNA: TGTGCCAGCAAGAGAACCGGGGAGCTGTTTTTT. It specifies CASKRTGELFF. Variable domain in full (rest from reference TRBV2 and TRBJ2-2): EPEVTQTPSHQVTQMGQEVILRCVPISNHLYFYWYRQILGQKVEFLVSFYNNEISEKSEIFDDQFSVERPDGSNFTLKIRSTKLEDSAMYFCASKRTGELFFGEGSRLTVL.

The chain uses TRBV7-6 and TRBJ1-4; the D is unclear. The germline gives CDR1 SGHVS, CDR2 FNYEAQ. V dropped 8 bases and J dropped 4 bases, with 14 bases sitting between them. This CDR3 region has 14 residues. This CDR3 reads CASSRTGSNEKLFF. For the CDR3, the DNA is TGTGCCAGCTCCCGGACCGGGAGTAATGAAAAACTGTTTTTT.

Only a few counts were recorded for this clone. This chain connects TRBV7-2 to TRBJ2-1; a possible D gene is TRBD2 (5 bases). The germline V gene encodes CDR1 SGHTA and CDR2 FQGNSA. V gave up 1 base and J gave up 9 bases, with 10 bases separating them. CDR3 length: 13 amino acids. The CDR3 DNA reads TGTGCCAGCAGCTTAGGAGGGATCGGTGAGCAGTTCTTC. It specifies CASSLGGIGEQFF.

Only a few counts were recorded for this clone. The chain combines TRBV7-3 with TRBJ2-5; possibly TRBD2 for D (6 bases). The V and J ends lost 4 bases and 2 bases respectively, with 14 bases between them. Germline CDR1 is SGHTA and CDR2 is FQGTGA. CDR3 length: 15 residues. The chain's CDR3 is CASSSSVGGQETQYF. CDR3 nucleotides: TGTGCCAGCAGCTCTTCGGTTGGAGGGCAAGAGACCCAGTACTTC.

This clone showed up just a few times. The V and J genes are TRBV10-3 and TRBJ2-7; 8 bases are shared with TRBD1. The junction had 8 bases not matched to a gene; V was cut back by 6 bases and J by 4 bases. This CDR3 is built from 14 residues. Germline CDR1 and CDR2: ENHRY and SYGVKD. This chain's CDR3 is CAISRGQGSYEQYF. DNA for the CDR3: TGTGCCATCAGCCGCGGACAGGGAAGTTACGAGCAGTACTTC.

The chain links TRBV7-3 to TRBJ1-1; 11 nucleotides align to TRBD1. CDR3 length: 15 residues. Germline V gene data show CDR1 as SGHTA and CDR2 as FQGTGA. J was trimmed by 4 bases and V by 4 bases; bases with no gene match: 5. In nucleotides, the CDR3 is TGTGCCAGCAGCTCCGGACAGGGGGCGAGCACTGAAGCTTTCTTT. It translates to CASSSGQGASTEAFF.

The chain uses TRBV7-8 and TRBJ2-5, with D hard to call. From germline, CDR1 is SGHVS and CDR2 FQNEAQ. The CDR3 covers 15 residues. Trimming removed 4 bases at V and 0 bases at J, with 12 bases between. As DNA, the CDR3 is TGTGCCAGCAGCTCCCTTGGGCTGGACCAAGAGACCCAGTACTTC. The encoded protein is CASSSLGLDQETQYF.

The chain links TRBV11-2 to TRBJ2-3; D is possibly TRBD1 (5 bases). Per germline, CDR1 SGHAT and CDR2 FQNNGV. The CDR3 has 14 residues. Trimming removed 4 bases at V and 5 bases at J, with 13 bases between. Written as DNA, the CDR3 is TGTGCCAGCAGCTCAAGCCAGGGAAAAGATACGCAGTATTTT. It encodes CASSSSQGKDTQYF.

In this sample, this clone turned up a few times. One end of the junction is discordant with germline, which a read error may explain. This chain uses TRBV5-6 with TRBJ2-7; perhaps TRBD1 as D (5 bases). The germline V gene encodes CDR1 SGHDT and CDR2 YYEEEE. The CDR3 contains 14 residues. CDR3 in amino acids: CASSLARAAYGQYF. DNA for the CDR3: TGTGCCAGCAGCTTGGCCAGGGCGGCCTACGGGCAGTACTTC.